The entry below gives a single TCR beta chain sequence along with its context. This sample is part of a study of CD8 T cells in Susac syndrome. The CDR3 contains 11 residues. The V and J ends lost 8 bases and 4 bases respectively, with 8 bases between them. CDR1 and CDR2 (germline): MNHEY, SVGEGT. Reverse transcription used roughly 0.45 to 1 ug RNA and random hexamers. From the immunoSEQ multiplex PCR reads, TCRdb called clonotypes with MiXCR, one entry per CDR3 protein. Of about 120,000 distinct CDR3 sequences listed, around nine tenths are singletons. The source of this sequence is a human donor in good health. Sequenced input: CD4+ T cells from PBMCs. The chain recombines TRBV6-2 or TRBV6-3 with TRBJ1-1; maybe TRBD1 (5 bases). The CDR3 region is CASQGITEAFF. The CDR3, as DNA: TGTGCCAGCCAGGGTATCACTGAAGCTTTCTTT.